The 11 T cell receptor beta chains below come from one sample, sequenced in a study of chemoradiotherapy in HPV16-positive cancers. Libraries were prepared by immunoSEQ multiplex PCR; TCRdb keeps only in-frame clonotypes and omits some of them. This table has about 68,000 clones, 88% appearing once. The sequencing here drew on blood, taken from a patient who underwent chemoradiotherapy. The receptors shown here come from a human donor with HPV-associated anogenital cancer.

J is TRBJ1-5 and V is TRBV4-1; no clear D. Germline V lookup: CDR1 MGHRA, CDR2 YSYEKL. There are 16 residues in the CDR3. V lost 4 bases, J lost 2 bases, and 15 bases lay in between. This CDR3 is CASSLEGHRGNQPQHF. The CDR3 nucleotides are TGCGCCAGCAGCCTCGAGGGCCACCGGGGCAATCAGCCCCAGCATTTT.

The chain carries TRBV14 and TRBJ1-6; D not certain. Germline CDR1 is SGHDN and CDR2 is FVKESK. The V end lost 0 bases, the J end lost 7 bases, and 13 bases lay between the germline ends. CDR3 length: 16 residues. CDR3 residues: CASSQDLPGPNSPLHF. The CDR3 DNA sequence: TGTGCCAGCAGCCAAGATCTACCAGGCCCAAATTCACCCCTCCACTTT.

The rearrangement joins TRBV19 to TRBJ2-7; 8 bases match TRBD1. V lost 10 bases to trimming and J lost 0 bases; unmatched junction nucleotides: 5. CDR3 length equals 13 residues. Germline CDR1 LNHDA, CDR2 SQIVND (reference sequence). For the CDR3, the DNA is TGTGCCACAGGACAGGGTCTCTCCTACGAGCAGTACTTC. As protein: CATGQGLSYEQYF. The whole variable domain, remainder taken from reference TRBV19 and TRBJ2-7, is DGGITQSPKYLFRKEGQNVTLSCEQNLNHDAMYWYRQDPGQGLRLIYYSQIVNDFQKGDIAEGYSVSREKKESFPLTVTSAQKNPTAFYLCATGQGLSYEQYFGPGTRLTVT.

Only a few counts were recorded for this clone. V and J are TRBV6-5 and TRBJ2-3; no clear D. This CDR3 comprises 13 residues. Between the trimmed V and J ends, which lost 6 bases and 4 bases, there was a span of 11 bases. The germline V gene encodes CDR1 MNHEY and CDR2 SVGAGI. CDR3 loop: CASSPLRADTQYF. The DNA for the CDR3 is TGTGCCAGCAGCCCCCTACGGGCAGATACGCAGTATTTT.

The chain combines TRBV29-1 with TRBJ1-4; no reliable D call. With 4 bases removed from V and 8 bases from J, the gap between germline ends came to 8 bases. The germline V gene encodes CDR1 SQVTM and CDR2 ANQGSEA. The CDR3 has 11 amino acids. The DNA for the CDR3 is TGCAGCGTTGTTCGAGGCGAAAAACTGTTTTTT. This gives the protein CSVVRGEKLFF.

The sample holds one count of this clone. The chain is built from TRBV6-1 and TRBJ1-4, with D hard to call. With 0 bases removed from V and 4 bases from J, the gap between germline ends came to 18 bases. CDR1 MNHNS and CDR2 SASEGT come from the germline V gene. CDR3 length: 18 amino acids. The CDR3 sequence is CASSEAWAATGINEKLFF. DNA of the CDR3: TGTGCCAGCAGTGAAGCTTGGGCTGCGACGGGGATTAATGAAAAACTGTTTTTT.

This sequence joins TRBV11-2 and TRBJ2-5; D gene uncertain. The CDR3 length is 12 residues. Looked up from germline, CDR1 is SGHAT and CDR2 is FQNNGV. V was shortened by 2 bases and J by 4 bases, with 5 bases between the two germline ends. CDR3 coding DNA: TGTGCCAGCAGCTTATCGGGAGAGACCCAGTACTTC. Translated: CASSLSGETQYF.

V is TRBV7-9 and J is TRBJ2-5; TRBD2 is a possible D gene (6 bases). Germline CDR1 reads SEHNR; CDR2 reads FQNEAQ (reference sequence). The CDR3 length is 16 residues. Trimming cost V 4 bases and J 2 bases, with 17 bases left between them. The CDR3 DNA reads as TGTGCCAGCAGCTCACTCGATTGGGGACTGCAAGAGACCCAGTACTTC. Translated: CASSSLDWGLQETQYF.

The chain has TRBV6-5 and TRBJ1-1; D is perhaps TRBD1 (5 bases). In germline, CDR1 is MNHEY, CDR2 SVGAGI. V gave up 4 bases and J gave up 0 bases, with 15 bases separating them. This CDR3 has 16 residues. The CDR3 region is CASSWSLADMNTEAFF. In DNA form, the CDR3 reads TGTGCCAGCAGTTGGTCCTTGGCGGACATGAACACTGAAGCTTTCTTT.

The chain uses TRBV5-5 and TRBJ2-5; maybe TRBD1 (5 bases). Germline V gives CDR1 SGHKS, CDR2 YYEKEE (reference sequence). There are 15 residues in the CDR3. The V end was cut by 7 bases, the J end by 2 bases, with 18 bases between. The CDR3 sequence: CASQRRGQQQETQYF. CDR3 nucleotide sequence: TGTGCCAGCCAAAGGAGAGGACAACAACAAGAGACCCAGTACTTC.

This chain connects TRBV19 to TRBJ2-3; possibly TRBD2 for D (7 bases). Germline CDR1 LNHDA, CDR2 SQIVND (reference sequence). V lost 7 bases and J lost 2, with 31 bases in between. There are 20 residues in the CDR3. CDR3: CASKGLEQARGGIYTDTQYF. The CDR3 region has the DNA TGTGCCAGTAAGGGCCTAGAACAAGCAAGGGGGGGGATCTACACAGATACGCAGTATTTT.